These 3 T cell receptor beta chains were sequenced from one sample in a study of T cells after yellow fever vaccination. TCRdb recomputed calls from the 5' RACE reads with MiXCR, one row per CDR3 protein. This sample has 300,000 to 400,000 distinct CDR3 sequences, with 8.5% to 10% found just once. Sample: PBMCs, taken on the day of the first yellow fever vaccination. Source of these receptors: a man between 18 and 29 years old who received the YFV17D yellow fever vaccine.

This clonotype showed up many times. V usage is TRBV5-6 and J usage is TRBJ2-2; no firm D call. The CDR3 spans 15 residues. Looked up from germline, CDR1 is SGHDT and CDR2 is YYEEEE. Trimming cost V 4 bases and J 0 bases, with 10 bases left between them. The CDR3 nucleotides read TGTGCCAGCAGCCCCTTGGGTGCGAACACCGGGGAGCTGTTTTTT. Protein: CASSPLGANTGELFF.

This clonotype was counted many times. CDR3 loop: CASSPQGSNTEAFF. The CDR3 DNA reads as TGTGCCAGCAGCCCACAGGGGTCGAACACTGAAGCTTTCTTT. This chain uses TRBV12-3 or TRBV12-4 with TRBJ1-1; 7 bases map to TRBD1. V dropped 6 bases and J dropped 1; count of bases not matched to a gene: 5. The CDR3 is made up of 14 amino acids.

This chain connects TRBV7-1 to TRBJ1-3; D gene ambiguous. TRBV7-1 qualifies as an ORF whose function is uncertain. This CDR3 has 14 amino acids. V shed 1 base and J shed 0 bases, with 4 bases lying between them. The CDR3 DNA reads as TGTGCCAGCAGCTCAGTAAGCTCTGGAAACACCATATATTTT. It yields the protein CASSSVSSGNTIYF.